This entry lists 31 T cell receptor beta chains sequenced from one sample in a study of T cells in Graves' hyperthyroidism and ophthalmopathy. Using RNA transcripts as the source, TCR beta CDR3 regions were amplified. HTBI primers were the set used in a first-round RT-PCR of the TCR CDR3. TCRdb recomputed calls from the multiplex PCR reads with MiXCR, one row per CDR3 protein. The data contain roughly 700,000 distinct CDR3 sequences, over 35% of them singletons. Sequences were obtained from blood. The source is a woman between 40 and 50 years old with Graves' hyperthyroidism.

This clonotype was counted ten times or more. The chain couples TRBV12-3 or TRBV12-4 to TRBJ1-2; D might be TRBD1 (5 bases). V was cut by 5 bases and J by 3 bases, with 13 bases left in between. The CDR3 extends over 14 amino acids. The CDR3 DNA sequence: TGTGCCAGCAGTCCAGGGTTGATAGACTATGGCTACACCTTC. This encodes CASSPGLIDYGYTF.

This clonotype showed up just a few times. The chain uses TRBV19 and TRBJ2-5; 11 bases agree with TRBD1. This CDR3 is 17 amino acids long. Germline CDR1 reads LNHDA; CDR2 reads SQIVND (reference sequence). With V trimmed by 4 bases and J by 1 base, 8 bases remained unmatched. The CDR3 coding sequence is TGTGCCAGTAGTACCCGGACAGGGGGCTTCCTCCAAGAGACCCAGTACTTC. Protein sequence: CASSTRTGGFLQETQYF.

This clonotype has only a few counts. The V and J genes are TRBV7-9 and TRBJ1-4, with 8 nucleotides matching TRBD1. The CDR3 sequence is 14 residues long. V was pared by 3 bases and J by 7 bases, with 4 bases of the junction left unmatched. Germline V gene data show CDR1 as SEHNR and CDR2 as FQNEAQ (reference sequence). In DNA, the CDR3 is TGTGCCAGCAGCTTTCAGGGGGCAGGTGAAAAACTGTTTTTT. This gives the protein CASSFQGAGEKLFF.

In its sample, this clonotype was seen many times. The chain recombines TRBV20-1 with TRBJ1-2; the D is unclear. The germline V gene encodes CDR1 DFQATT and CDR2 SNEGSKA (reference sequence). The CDR3 totals 11 residues. Trimming left V 0 bases short and J 9 bases short, with 8 bases between. DNA of the CDR3: TGCAGTGCTAGAGATCGGGAAAGCTACACCTTC. Its protein is CSARDRESYTF.

This clonotype has more than one count but fewer than ten. This chain connects TRBV9 to TRBJ2-5, with TRBD2 matching over 11 bases. CDR3 size: 17 residues. The germline V gene has CDR1 SGDLS and CDR2 YYNGEE. V gave up 5 bases and J gave up 2 bases; unmatched junction bases: 11. CDR3 DNA sequence: TGTGCCAGCAGTGGGGGTTCGACTAGCGGGAAACAAGAGACCCAGTACTTC. Amino acid sequence: CASSGGSTSGKQETQYF.

This clonotype has more than one count but fewer than ten. One end of the junction varies from germline; a read error may be responsible. The genes are TRBV7-9 and TRBJ2-5, with 9 bases lining up with TRBD1. The germline V gene encodes CDR1 SEHNR and CDR2 FQNEAQ (reference sequence). The CDR3 has 16 residues. In nucleotides, the CDR3 is TGCGCCAGCAGCCAAGACAGGGGGGGGGGCGGGCTTACCCAGTACTTC. Its protein is CASSQDRGGGGLTQYF.

This clonotype was seen at least ten times. The V and J genes are TRBV6-5 and TRBJ1-2; no definite D call. The germline gives CDR1 MNHEY, CDR2 SVGAGI. V dropped 2 bases and J dropped 5 bases, with 15 bases sitting between them. The length of the CDR3 is 15 residues. The CDR3 protein is CASSYVGQRAYGYTF. CDR3 sequence (DNA): TGTGCCAGCAGTTACGTCGGGCAGCGAGCTTATGGCTACACCTTC.

V usage is TRBV6-5 and J usage is TRBJ1-2; 10 bases fit TRBD1. Looked up from germline, CDR1 is MNHEY and CDR2 is SVGAGI. The length of the CDR3 is 16 residues. J lost 4 bases, V lost 2 bases, and 7 bases had no gene match. This CDR3 reads CASSYKDRGYVYGYTF. The CDR3 nucleotides read TGTGCCAGCAGTTACAAGGACAGGGGGTACGTCTATGGCTACACCTTC.

The chain joins TRBV20-1 to TRBJ2-7; D is perhaps TRBD2 (6 bases). Looked up from germline, CDR1 is DFQATT and CDR2 is SNEGSKA (reference sequence). The CDR3 runs to 17 residues. V lost 0 bases, J lost 1 base, and 19 bases lay in between. This CDR3 is CSARDRGVRTDSYEQYF. CDR3 bases: TGCAGTGCTAGAGATCGCGGGGTAAGGACCGATTCCTACGAGCAGTACTTC.

A few counts support this clonotype. The V call is TRBV6-5, the J call TRBJ1-3; TRBD1 might be the D (6 bases). V shed 0 bases and J shed 1 base, with 10 bases lying between them. Germline V gene data show CDR1 as MNHEY and CDR2 as SVGAGI. The CDR3 length is 16 residues. In DNA form, the CDR3 reads TGTGCCAGCAGTTACTCATCCGGGACATCTGGAAACACCATATATTTT. This translates into CASSYSSGTSGNTIYF.

The genes are TRBV10-3 and TRBJ2-2, with D perhaps TRBD1 or TRBD2 (5 bases each). The V and J ends lost 0 bases and 8 bases respectively, with 13 bases between them. The CDR3 extends over 15 amino acids. Germline CDR1 is ENHRY and CDR2 is SYGVKD. The CDR3 loop reads CAISESRGVQGELFF. CDR3 bases: TGTGCCATCAGTGAGTCGCGAGGGGTACAAGGGGAGCTGTTTTTT.

This clonotype was counted a few times. The V and J genes are TRBV7-2 and TRBJ2-7; tentatively, D is TRBD1 (5 bases). The end of the DNA aligns better with TRBJ2-1, so the J call may be wrong. Germline CDR1 SGHTA, CDR2 FQGNSA. This CDR3 comprises 13 residues. The CDR3 sequence is CASSLQGYNEQFF. The DNA of the CDR3 is TGTGCCAGCAGCCTCCAGGGTTACAATGAGCAGTTCTTC.

About this clonotype itself: This may stem from a read error, because a much larger clone lies one nucleotide away. The CDR3 here is CSARDKGESLHF. CDR3 bases: TGCAGTGCTAGAGATAAGGGGGAGTCCCTCCACTTT. The chain uses TRBV20-1 and TRBJ1-6; D may be TRBD1 (6 bases). CDR1 and CDR2 (germline): DFQATT, SNEGSKA (reference sequence). V lost 0 bases to trimming and J lost 14 bases, with 11 bases between them. The CDR3 length is 12 residues.

This clonotype was seen at least ten times. This sequence joins TRBV9 and TRBJ2-2; D not certain. Germline lookup yields CDR1 SGDLS and CDR2 YYNGEE. This CDR3 is built from 17 residues. The V end was cut by 0 bases, the J end by 0 bases, with 12 bases between. The chain's CDR3 is CASSVEVVTANTGELFF. DNA for the CDR3: TGTGCCAGCAGCGTAGAGGTCGTTACGGCGAACACCGGGGAGCTGTTTTTT.

Points on this clonotype: Being one base from a much bigger clone, this may be a read error. V gene TRBV7-2 combines with J gene TRBJ1-5; 10 nucleotides agree with TRBD1. Losses at the gene ends were 1 base for V and 7 bases for J; bases not matched to a gene: 7. This CDR3 is 16 amino acids long. Germline CDR1 and CDR2: SGHTA and FQGNSA. This chain's CDR3 is CASSLEGTGVKQPQHF. The CDR3 coding sequence is TGTGCCAGCAGCTTAGAAGGGACAGGGGTGAAACAGCCCCAGCATTTT.

This clonotype came up a few times. Written as DNA, the CDR3 is TGTGCCAGCAGTTCCCCCGGACAGGGTAGCACTGAAGCTTTCTTT. This sequence encodes CASSSPGQGSTEAFF. J is TRBJ1-1 and V is TRBV6-5, with TRBD1 identical over 8 bases. Germline V lookup: CDR1 MNHEY, CDR2 SVGAGI. J lost 4 bases, V lost 4 bases, and 8 bases had no gene match. The CDR3 contains 15 residues.

This clonotype was recorded many times. The rearrangement joins TRBV20-1 to TRBJ1-1, with unresolved D. Germline V lookup: CDR1 DFQATT, CDR2 SNEGSKA (reference sequence). Trimming shortened V by 5 bases and J by 3 bases, and 10 bases separated the two germline ends. This CDR3 region has 12 residues. The CDR3 sequence is CSAPGFDTEAFF. CDR3 nucleotides: TGCAGTGCTCCCGGGTTCGACACTGAAGCTTTCTTT.

The sample holds many counts of this clonotype. V and J are TRBV9 and TRBJ2-7; weak D call: TRBD2 (5 bases). V was shortened by 7 bases and J by 2 bases, with 19 bases between the two germline ends. Germline CDR1 reads SGDLS; CDR2 reads YYNGEE. This CDR3 contains 15 residues. CDR3 nucleotide sequence: TGTGCCAGCGGCCCAGAGGGAAGGACCGCCTACGAGCAGTACTTC. Its protein product is CASGPEGRTAYEQYF.

This clonotype was detected ten times or more. The V and J genes are TRBV7-2 and TRBJ2-7; 11 bases map to TRBD2. The CDR3 has 14 residues. Germline V gives CDR1 SGHTA, CDR2 FQGNSA. V was pared by 3 bases and J by 3 bases, with 1 base of the junction left unmatched. The CDR3 reads CASSFSGGDYEQYF. CDR3 DNA sequence: TGTGCCAGCAGCTTTAGCGGGGGGGACTACGAGCAGTACTTC.

This clonotype has more than one count but fewer than ten. The V call is TRBV29-1, the J call TRBJ1-1; D gene unclear. V was shortened by 4 bases and J by 7 bases, with 13 bases between the two germline ends. Germline V gene sequence: CDR1 SQVTM, CDR2 ANQGSEA. The CDR3 loop spans 12 amino acids. The DNA for the CDR3 is TGCAGCGTTGGGACCTTTGAGGATGAAGCTTTCTTT. This gives the protein CSVGTFEDEAFF. The entire variable domain, with the rest obtained from reference TRBV29-1 and TRBJ1-1, is as follows: SAVISQKPSRDICQRGTSLTIQCQVDSQVTMMFWYRQQPGQSLTLIATANQGSEATYESGFVIDKFPISRPNLTFSTLTVSNMSPEDSSIYLCSVGTFEDEAFFGQGTRLTVV.

A remark on this clonotype: This may be a read error: a much more frequent sequence differs by one nucleotide. The chain recombines TRBV7-2 with TRBJ2-5; TRBD1 is a possible D gene (5 bases). This CDR3 has 14 amino acids. Germline V CDR1 and CDR2: SGHTA, FQGNSA. The DNA for the CDR3 is TGTGCCAGCAGCTTCTCGGCAGGGAAAGAGGCCCAGTACTTC. Amino acids: CASSFSAGKEAQYF.

V and J are TRBV5-1 and TRBJ1-2, with D perhaps matching TRBD1 (6 bases). Deletions cut 4 bases from V and 7 bases from J, with 20 bases between. The CDR3 extends over 15 amino acids. Germline CDR1 SGHRS, CDR2 YFSETQ. DNA for the CDR3: TGCGCCAGCAGCGATATTAGCGGGGGCTACGGTGGCTACACCTTC. Its protein is CASSDISGGYGGYTF.

At least ten counts were recorded for this clonotype. As DNA, the CDR3 is TGTGCCACCAGCAGAGTCGGGACAGGGGGCCTTTTTGGCAATCAGCCCCAGCATTTT. It specifies CATSRVGTGGLFGNQPQHF. J is TRBJ1-5 and V is TRBV15; 12 bases agree with TRBD1. Germline V gene lookup returns CDR1 LNHNV and CDR2 YYDKDF (reference sequence). The CDR3 sequence is 19 residues long. Unmatched junction bases numbered 9, after V lost 1 base and J lost 2 bases.

About this clonotype itself: As the CDR3 is not closed by the conserved phenylalanine or tryptophan, this likely results from a read error. The chain carries TRBV15 and TRBJ2-7; a possible D gene is TRBD1 (5 bases). V dropped 10 bases and J dropped 6 bases, with 16 bases sitting between them. The CDR3 sequence is 12 residues long. CDR1 is LNHNV and CDR2 is YYDKDF in the germline V gene (reference sequence). DNA for the CDR3: TGTGCCAGCAGTCCAGACAGCTTCGAGCAGTACCTC. Its protein is CASSPDSFEQYL.

The chain is built from TRBV29-1 and TRBJ2-7, with D perhaps TRBD1 (6 bases). From germline, CDR1 is SQVTM and CDR2 ANQGSEA. V lost 8 bases, J lost 5 bases, and 19 bases lay in between. This CDR3 contains 13 residues. The CDR3 region is CSSYTGTFHEQYF. The CDR3, as DNA: TGCAGCAGTTACACCGGGACATTCCACGAGCAGTACTTC.

On this clonotype: This clone may be a read error of a much larger clone one base away. The gene calls are TRBV7-2 and TRBJ1-5; D is undetermined. Looked up from germline, CDR1 is SGHTA and CDR2 is FQGNSA. V was shortened by 10 bases and J by 0 bases, with 13 bases between the two germline ends. CDR3 size: 14 residues. The CDR3 loop reads CANAGIYSNQPQHF. The CDR3 nucleotides read TGTGCCAACGCCGGCATTTATAGCAATCAGCCCCAGCATTTT. Variable domain in full (rest from reference TRBV7-2 and TRBJ1-5): GAGVSQSPSNKVTEKGKDVELRCDPISGHTALYWYRQSLGQGLEFLIYFQGNSAPDKSGLPSDRFSAERTGGSVSTLTIQRTQQEDSAVYLCANAGIYSNQPQHFGDGTRLSIL.

About this clonotype: A much larger clone is a single base away; this may be a read error. The J gene is TRBJ1-2, the V gene TRBV4-1, with a tentative D call TRBD1 (6 bases). Germline V gene sequence: CDR1 MGHRA, CDR2 YSYEKL. The CDR3 has 16 residues. CDR3 sequence: CASSADRALLSYGYAF. CDR3 nucleotides: TGCGCCAGCAGCGCGGACAGAGCCCTCCTTTCCTATGGCTACGCCTTC.

This clonotype occurred once. This chain connects TRBV11-2 to TRBJ2-7; TRBD1 is a possible D gene (6 bases). The germline V and J ends were trimmed by 6 bases and 0 bases, with 15 bases remaining between them. Germline V gives CDR1 SGHAT, CDR2 FQNNGV. The CDR3 covers 15 residues. The CDR3 loop reads CASSPRGQFSYEQYF. The DNA of the CDR3 is TGTGCCAGCAGTCCGCGAGGACAGTTCTCCTACGAGCAGTACTTC.

About this clonotype itself: The CDR3 does not close with the conserved phenylalanine or tryptophan, likely indicating a read error. The limits of the CDR3 on the DNA are not certain, so only TCRdb's listed CDR3 is given. The chain joins TRBV5-1 to TRBJ1-3. The CDR3 spans 13 residues, counting both ends. The germline V gene encodes CDR1 SGHRS and CDR2 YFSETQ. Here the CDR3 reads CASQLGTGNTISS.

Comment on this clonotype: A read error may be the cause here, since a much bigger clone is one base away. The chain combines TRBV19 with TRBJ1-1, with 8 bases aligning to TRBD1. Looked up from germline, CDR1 is LNHDA and CDR2 is SQIVND (reference sequence). The CDR3 totals 14 residues. V dropped 7 bases and J dropped 5; count of bases not matched to a gene: 9. The CDR3 is CASKRQGLWTEAFF. The CDR3 nucleotides read TGTGCCAGTAAGAGACAGGGGTTGTGGACTGAAGCTTTCTTT.

As for this clonotype: It is unclear where the CDR3 begins or ends on the DNA, so no DNA is shown, and the CDR3 is as TCRdb lists it. J is TRBJ2-5 and V is TRBV7-9; the table's D gene call, TRBD1, was not cross checked with the DNA. The length of the CDR3 is 19 amino acids, counting both ends. Germline CDR1 is SEHNR and CDR2 is FQNEAQ (reference sequence). CDR3 sequence reads: CASSFYICSARAGKETQYF.